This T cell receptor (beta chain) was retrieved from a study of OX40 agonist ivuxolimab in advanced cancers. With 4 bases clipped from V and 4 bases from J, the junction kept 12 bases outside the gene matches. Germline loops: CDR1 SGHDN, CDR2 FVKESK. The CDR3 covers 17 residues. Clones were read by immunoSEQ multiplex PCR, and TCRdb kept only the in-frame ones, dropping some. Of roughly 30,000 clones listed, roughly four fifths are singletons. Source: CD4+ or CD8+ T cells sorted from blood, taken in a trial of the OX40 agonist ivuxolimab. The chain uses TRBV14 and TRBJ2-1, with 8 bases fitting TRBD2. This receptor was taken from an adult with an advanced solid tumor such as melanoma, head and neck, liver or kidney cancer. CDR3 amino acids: CASSPSLGTRRYNEQFF. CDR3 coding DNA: TGTGCCAGCAGCCCCTCATTAGGGACTAGAAGATACAATGAGCAGTTCTTC.